The 23 T cell receptor beta chains below were found in one sample sequenced in a study of T cells expressing NK-cell markers. TCRdb reprocessed the 5' RACE reads and keeps a single row for each CDR3 protein, giving no DNA. The sample features over 350,000 distinct CDR3 sequences, with around 10% in its top ten. Sequenced: blood T cells: a sorted CD56 or NKG2C T cell subset, CD4+ or CD8+ T cells, or bulk PBMC T cells (not recorded which). These receptors came from a woman between 45 and 60 years old in good health.

The chain combines TRBV5-6 with TRBJ2-1; TCRdb returns TRBD2, unconfirmable since there is no DNA. Looked up from germline, CDR1 is SGHDT and CDR2 is YYEEEE. CDR3 length equals 15 residues. CDR3: CASTWTSGTAHEQFF.

The CDR3 protein is CSARKLLTGGRTDTQYF. V gene TRBV20-1 combines with J gene TRBJ2-3; TCRdb's D call of TRBD1 is untestable without DNA. The CDR3 consists of 17 residues. Germline V gene data show CDR1 as DFQATT and CDR2 as SNEGSKA (reference sequence).

The chain couples TRBV12-3 or TRBV12-4 to TRBJ1-2. The CDR3 is 13 residues long. The chain's CDR3 is CASSLGTYYGYTF.

The V call is TRBV7-9, the J call TRBJ2-5; TCRdb designates TRBD1, a call that cannot be tested without DNA. Germline-derived CDR1 and CDR2 are SEHNR and FQNEAQ (reference sequence). The CDR3 covers 16 residues. The CDR3: CASSGRRGRLLETQYF.

The chain recombines TRBV4-1 with TRBJ2-1; TCRdb proposes TRBD1, but this gene call is untestable without DNA. The CDR3 is 16 amino acids. Germline V lookup: CDR1 MGHRA, CDR2 YSYEKL. The CDR3 sequence is CASSREPRTEYNEQFF.

This chain links TRBV14 with TRBJ2-3; TCRdb returns TRBD1, unconfirmable since there is no DNA. The germline V gene has CDR1 SGHDN and CDR2 FVKESK. The CDR3 is 17 amino acids. The CDR3 loop is CASSPGTGGWFPDTQYF.

The chain joins TRBV20-1 to TRBJ2-5; TCRdb outputs TRBD2, but without DNA this stays unchecked. Germline CDR1 is DFQATT and CDR2 is SNEGSKA (reference sequence). CDR3 length: 16 amino acids. CDR3 residues: CSARVAILAGGETQYF.

V usage is TRBV14 and J usage is TRBJ1-4; TCRdb's D gene call, TRBD1, goes unchecked for lack of DNA. The length of the CDR3 is 15 residues. Germline CDR1 is SGHDN and CDR2 is FVKESK. This CDR3 reads CASSHSGQGTEKLFF.

The V gene is TRBV5-1, the J gene TRBJ1-2; TCRdb's D call of TRBD1 is untestable without DNA. The CDR3 runs 15 residues. Germline loops: CDR1 SGHRS, CDR2 YFSETQ. This CDR3 reads CASSLRAGGMDGYTF.

The chain uses TRBV11-1 and TRBJ2-3; checking the TCRdb D call of TRBD1 is not possible without DNA. CDR1 is SGHAT and CDR2 is FQDESV in the germline V gene (reference sequence). The CDR3 covers 15 residues. The CDR3 protein is CASSRTGRDTDTQYF.

The V and J genes are TRBV28 and TRBJ2-2; with no DNA, the TCRdb D assignment of TRBD1 cannot be verified. The germline V gene has CDR1 MDHEN and CDR2 SYDVKM. This CDR3 contains 16 residues. CDR3 residues: CASSLRLTGDSGELFF.

CDR3 loop: CAIRPSGNTEAFF. The chain recombines TRBV10-3 with TRBJ1-1; the TRBD1 assignment by TCRdb is unverifiable without DNA. The CDR3 is 13 residues long. Germline-derived CDR1 and CDR2 are ENHRY and SYGVKD.

This chain joins TRBV5-5 and TRBJ2-1; the TCRdb D gene call, TRBD2, has no DNA to confirm it. The CDR3 covers 16 residues. CDR1 is SGHKS, CDR2 YYEKEE, per germline (reference sequence). The CDR3 loop is CASSLFGGKTYNEQFF.

J is TRBJ2-1 and V is TRBV7-2; the D call of TRBD1 rests on TCRdb alone, since no DNA is present to check it. The CDR3 runs to 17 residues. Looked up from germline, CDR1 is SGHTA and CDR2 is FQGNSA. This chain's CDR3 is CASSSSSAVTIDNEQFF.

CDR3 in amino acids: CASPQPSGPIYEQYF. The chain is built from TRBV21-1 and TRBJ2-7; the D gene TCRdb calls, TRBD2, cannot be checked with no DNA. TRBV21-1 is a known pseudogene. CDR3 size: 15 residues.

The chain joins TRBV3-1 to TRBJ1-5. There are 13 residues in the CDR3. Germline V CDR1 and CDR2: LGHDT, YNNKEL (reference sequence). The CDR3 loop reads CASSETKQGPQHF.

The V call is TRBV10-1, the J call TRBJ2-3; the TCRdb D gene call, TRBD2, has no DNA to confirm it. CDR1 and CDR2 (germline): WNHNN, SYGVQD (reference sequence). CDR3 size: 17 residues. Here the CDR3 reads CASSERLAGASTDTQYF.

The V gene is TRBV5-1, the J gene TRBJ2-6; TCRdb names TRBD2, which stays unverified in the absence of DNA. The CDR3 length is 15 residues. Germline assignment: CDR1 SGHRS and CDR2 YFSETQ. The CDR3 loop reads CASQFGRAGANVLTF.

The rearrangement uses TRBV4-2 and TRBJ1-5; TCRdb selects TRBD1, and the lack of DNA leaves this call unchecked. CDR1 is LGHNA, CDR2 YNFKEQ, per germline. The CDR3 covers 15 residues. CDR3 region: CASSQGEVGKQPQHF.

This chain joins TRBV4-1 and TRBJ2-3; TCRdb calls TRBD2, which cannot be checked without DNA. Germline CDR1 and CDR2: MGHRA and YSYEKL. The CDR3 runs 17 residues. The CDR3 loop reads CASSQDWGGRAADTQYF.

This chain uses TRBV19 with TRBJ2-2; TCRdb's D gene call, TRBD2, goes unchecked for lack of DNA. This CDR3 has 16 residues. CDR1 and CDR2 from the germline V gene are LNHDA and SQIVND (reference sequence). CDR3 in amino acids: CASSMERGRALGELFF.

The CDR3 here is CASSSPGTAKGETQYF. The V gene is TRBV11-2, the J gene TRBJ2-5; TCRdb picks TRBD1, but there is no DNA to check that call. Germline V gene data show CDR1 as SGHAT and CDR2 as FQNNGV. The CDR3 totals 16 residues.

This chain connects TRBV5-1 to TRBJ2-5; the TCRdb D gene call, TRBD2, has no DNA to confirm it. CDR1 is SGHRS and CDR2 is YFSETQ in the germline V gene. This CDR3 spans 14 amino acids. CDR3 sequence: CASSPTPSGETQYF.